The source of this TCR beta chain is a study of blood T cell repertoires in COVID-19. Study information: Acute and convalescent COVID-19 specimens originated in the United States, Italy and Spain.

CDR1 is LNHDA, CDR2 SQIVND, per germline (reference sequence). This CDR3 spans 18 amino acids. J was trimmed by 6 bases and V by 0 bases; bases with no gene match: 9. This clone appeared a few times. TCRdb's table, derived via immunoSEQ multiplex PCR, lists solely in-frame clones and lacks some. The sample holds about 130,000 clones; about 86% are singletons and the top ten take roughly 2.3%. The V call is TRBV19, the J call TRBJ2-2; 11 bases are shared with TRBD2. The sample was PBMCs or T cells enriched from blood (not recorded which). The TCR was taken from a man in his forties with acute COVID-19. This CDR3 is CASSIDLSTSGIAGELFF. The DNA of the CDR3 is TGTGCCAGTAGTATAGATCTATCGACTAGCGGGATCGCCGGGGAGCTGTTTTTT.